A selection of T cell receptor beta chains follows, all from one sample in a study of vaccination effects on CD4 cells after COVID-19. These receptors lack a known antigen. TCRdb's table, derived via immunoSEQ multiplex PCR, lists solely in-frame clones and lacks some. The data contain some 41,000 clones, roughly 79% of them singletons. The sample consisted of CD4+ T cells from PBMCs cultured with SARS-CoV-2 spike peptides, taken before COVID-19 vaccination. The source is a human donor who received a COVID-19 vaccine. Both conserved end residues are part of each CDR3. A D gene is named only where the DNA matches it firmly. Clone size is stated in some rows and not others, as once, few, many or a class when expanded.

V gene,clone size,J gene,D gene,CDR3 protein,CDR3 DNA
TRBV25-1,.,TRBJ1-2,.,CASSELGGNGYTF,TGTGCCAGCAGTGAGTTGGGGGGGAATGGCTACACCTTC
TRBV5-4,few,TRBJ2-5,.,CASSSDRKETQYF,TGTGCCAGCAGCTCAGACAGAAAAGAGACCCAGTACTTC
TRBV4-3,few,TRBJ1-4,.,CASSQDPTNEKLFF,TGCGCCAGCAGCCAAGATCCAACTAATGAAAAACTGTTTTTT
TRBV9,.,TRBJ1-5,.,CASSVGLGPIRRQPQHF,TGTGCCAGCAGCGTAGGACTCGGACCGATACGACGACAGCCCCAGCATTTT
TRBV7-9,.,TRBJ1-1,TRBD1,CASSLDRGNTEAFF,TGTGCCAGCAGCTTAGACAGGGGTAACACTGAAGCTTTCTTT
TRBV24-1,.,TRBJ2-5,TRBD2,CATSDFSVQRGKQETQYF,TGTGCCACCAGTGATTTCTCGGTCCAGCGGGGGAAACAAGAGACCCAGTACTTC
TRBV18,.,TRBJ1-2,.,CASSPSPGTIPLYGYTF,TGTGCCAGCTCACCTAGCCCGGGAACCATTCCCCTCTATGGCTACACCTTC
TRBV2,.,TRBJ2-5,.,CASSEKKIQETQYF,TGTGCCAGCAGTGAGAAGAAGATACAAGAGACCCAGTACTTC
TRBV6-1,.,TRBJ2-5,.,CASSERSASTQYF,TGTGCCAGCAGTGAACGCTCGGCCTCGACCCAGTACTTC
TRBV12-3/TRBV12-4,.,TRBJ1-1,TRBD1,CASSFSGQGAFF,TGTGCCAGCAGTTTTTCCGGACAGGGGGCTTTCTTT
TRBV7-3,.,TRBJ2-2,TRBD2,CASSSGGLATNTGELFF,TGTGCCAGCAGCTCCGGGGGACTAGCGACGAACACCGGGGAGCTGTTTTTT
TRBV7-8,.,TRBJ1-1,TRBD1,CASSLGKTGYTEAFF,TGTGCCAGCAGCTTAGGGAAGACAGGGTACACTGAAGCTTTCTTT
TRBV5-4,.,TRBJ1-2,.,CASSGKPLYGYTF,TGTGCCAGCAGCGGGAAACCACTCTATGGCTACACCTTC
TRBV2,.,TRBJ1-1,.,CASRNRDVSEAFF,TGTGCCAGCAGGAATCGGGATGTGAGTGAAGCTTTCTTT
TRBV7-9,.,TRBJ2-5,TRBD2,CASSLEGRGGQETQYF,TGTGCCAGCAGCTTAGAAGGCCGGGGGGGCCAGGAGACCCAGTACTTC
TRBV6-5,.,TRBJ2-3,.,CASRLSGTSTDTQYF,TGTGCCAGCAGACTTAGCGGAACTAGCACAGATACGCAGTATTTT
TRBV6-6,.,TRBJ1-2,.,CASSTDTRYGYTF,TGTGCCAGCAGTACAGACACGCGCTATGGCTACACCTTC
TRBV7-3,.,TRBJ1-3,.,CASSLTAGSSGNTIYF,TGTGCCAGCAGCTTAACGGCGGGTTCCTCTGGAAACACCATATATTTT
TRBV30,.,TRBJ1-6,.,CAWSRENSPLHF,TGTGCCTGGAGTAGAGAGAATTCACCCCTCCACTTT
TRBV6-5,.,TRBJ1-5,.,CASRIDSNQPQHF,TGTGCCAGCAGAATTGACAGCAATCAGCCCCAGCATTTT
TRBV6-1,.,TRBJ2-4,.,CASSEGAWAKNIQYF,TGTGCCAGCAGTGAGGGGGCATGGGCCAAAAACATTCAGTACTTC
TRBV29-1,.,TRBJ2-2,TRBD1,CSVWDRGNTGELFF,TGCAGCGTATGGGACAGGGGTAACACCGGGGAGCTGTTTTTT
TRBV19,.,TRBJ2-3,.,CASRSQGSQDTQYF,TGTGCCAGCCGAAGTCAGGGGTCGCAAGATACGCAGTATTTT
TRBV28,.,TRBJ2-3,TRBD1,CASSLRTGHPDTQYF,TGTGCCAGCAGTCTTAGGACAGGGCACCCAGATACGCAGTATTTT
TRBV25-1,.,TRBJ1-6,TRBD1,CASKQQGNSPLHF,TGTGCCAGCAAGCAACAGGGGAATTCACCCCTCCACTTT
TRBV18,.,TRBJ2-6,.,CASSPRAGGANVLTF,TGTGCCAGCTCACCCCGGGCTGGCGGGGCCAACGTCCTGACTTTC